The clone carrying this T cell receptor beta chain was seen a handful of times. The sample carries other DNA sequences with the same CDR3. The data stem from a study of blood T cell repertoires in COVID-19. Clones were sequenced by immunoSEQ multiplex PCR, and TCRdb holds only the in-frame ones, with some missing. The sample carries over 100,000 clones, roughly 85% recorded once. Trimming cost V 4 bases and J 0 bases, with 4 bases left between them. CDR3 length: 13 amino acids. Germline V gene sequence: CDR1 SGHTA, CDR2 FQGNSA. The V gene is TRBV7-2, the J gene TRBJ1-5; the D is unclear. The clonotype was recovered from a woman aged 55 to 70 with acute or convalescent COVID-19. Sequenced input: peripheral blood. The CDR3 sequence: CASSSYSNQPQHF. The CDR3 nucleotides are TGTGCCAGCAGCTCTTATAGCAATCAGCCCCAGCATTTT.